This paragraph covers one T cell receptor beta chain sequence. The antigen remains unidentified. Losses at the gene ends were 4 bases for V and 8 bases for J; bases not matched to a gene: 4. Germline CDR1 is MNHEY and CDR2 is SMNVEV (reference sequence). CDR3 length: 15 residues. The data originate from a study of shared clonotypes between healthy human individuals. About the study: Three plates were used per donor for CD4 naive, three for CD4 memory, two for CD8 naive and one for CD8 memory.

In the study's own analysis: Filtering was not the same, since immunoSEQ gave junction-only sequences without quality scores. Profiling relied on immunoSEQ multiplex PCR, and the TCRdb table lists in-frame clones only, not all of them. V and J calls and clone size are copied from that table; D and trimming were computed from the DNA. The sample holds approximately 2,200,000 clones; under 95% are singletons and the top ten take roughly 1.8%. Overall study findings and caveats: The expectation was that sequencing depth would affect clonotype sharing among donors.

Terminally differentiated effector memory CD45RA+ cells were left out of the naive CD8 fraction, which was CD45RO-negative and positively selected for CCR7. The donors were adults (healthy and HIV-negative) with no recent acute infections or vaccinations. The sample taken for sequencing was naive CD8+ T cells from PBMCs. The TCR sequence derives from a man younger than 35 in good health. Some clones in this sample may be carry-over from other donors' samples. V is TRBV27 and J is TRBJ2-1; 14 bases map to TRBD2. CDR3 sequence (DNA): TGTGCCAGCAGTTGGGGGACTAGCGGGAGTTATGAGCAGTTCTTC. This codes for CASSWGTSGSYEQFF.